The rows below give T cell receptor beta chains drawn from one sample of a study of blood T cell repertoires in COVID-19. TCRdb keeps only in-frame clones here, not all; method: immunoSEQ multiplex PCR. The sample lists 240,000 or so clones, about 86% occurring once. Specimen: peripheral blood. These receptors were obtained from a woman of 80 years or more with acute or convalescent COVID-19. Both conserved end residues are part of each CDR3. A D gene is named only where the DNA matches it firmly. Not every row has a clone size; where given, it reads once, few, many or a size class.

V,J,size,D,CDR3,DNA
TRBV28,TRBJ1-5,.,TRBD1,CASSPGQGANQPQHF,TGTGCCAGCAGCCCAGGACAGGGGGCTAATCAGCCCCAGCATTTT
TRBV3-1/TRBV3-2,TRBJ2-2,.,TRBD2,CASSLKLAGSPGELFF,TGTGCCAGCAGCCTAAAACTAGCGGGGAGTCCCGGGGAGCTGTTTTTT
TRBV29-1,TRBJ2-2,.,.,CSVGGTQNTGELFF,TGCAGCGTAGGTGGGACACAGAACACCGGGGAGCTGTTTTTT
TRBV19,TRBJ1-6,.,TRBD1,CASSPWDRATGSPLHF,TGTGCCAGTAGTCCATGGGACAGGGCGACAGGTTCACCCCTCCACTTT
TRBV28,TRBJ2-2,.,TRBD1,CASSRGTGELFF,TGTGCCAGCAGCAGGGGGACCGGGGAGCTGTTTTTT
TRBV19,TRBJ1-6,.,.,CATLDRGRNSPLHF,TGTGCCACTCTCGACCGGGGAAGGAATTCACCCCTCCACTTT
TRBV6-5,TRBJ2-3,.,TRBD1,CASSSGQGFMTDTQYF,TGTGCCAGCAGTTCGGGACAGGGTTTTATGACAGATACGCAGTATTTT
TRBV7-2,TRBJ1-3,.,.,CASSLVMAVSGNTIYF,TGTGCCAGCAGCTTAGTGATGGCAGTCTCTGGAAACACCATATATTTT
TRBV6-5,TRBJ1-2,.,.,CASNVPGPYGYTF,TGTGCCAGCAACGTCCCAGGGCCCTATGGCTACACCTTC
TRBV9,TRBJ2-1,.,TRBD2,CASSPREGSYNEQFF,TGTGCCAGCAGCCCCCGGGAGGGCTCCTACAATGAGCAGTTCTTC
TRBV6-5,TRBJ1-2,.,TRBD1,CASSTRQGREGYTF,TGTGCCAGCAGTACGCGACAGGGCAGAGAGGGCTACACCTTC
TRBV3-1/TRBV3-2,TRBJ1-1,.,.,CASSQDGQRNTEAFF,TGTGCCAGCAGCCAGGACGGACAGAGAAACACTGAAGCTTTCTTT
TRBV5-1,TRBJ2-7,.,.,CASSLEAGGGSYEQYF,TGCGCCAGCAGCTTGGAAGCGGGCGGAGGCTCCTACGAGCAGTACTTC
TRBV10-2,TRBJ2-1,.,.,CASSQEGLLSSYNEQFF,TGCGCCAGCAGCCAGGAGGGCCTACTCAGCTCCTACAATGAGCAGTTCTTC
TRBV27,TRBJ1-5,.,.,CASRGPGYNQPQHF,TGTGCCAGCAGAGGGCCAGGGTACAATCAGCCCCAGCATTTT
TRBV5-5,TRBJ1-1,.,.,CASSLGGNLNTEAFF,TGTGCCAGCAGCTTGGGAGGTAACCTGAACACTGAAGCTTTCTTT
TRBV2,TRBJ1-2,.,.,CASSVGQPQGYGYTF,TGTGCCAGCAGTGTAGGACAGCCTCAGGGCTATGGCTACACCTTC
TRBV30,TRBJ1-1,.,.,CASGRGNTEAFF,TGTGCCTCGGGCCGGGGGAACACTGAAGCTTTCTTT
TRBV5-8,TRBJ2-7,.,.,CASSFPGVYEQYF,TGTGCCAGCAGTTTCCCCGGGGTCTACGAGCAGTACTTC
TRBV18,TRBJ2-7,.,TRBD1,CASSWGQGASYEQYF,TGTGCCAGCTCATGGGGACAGGGGGCATCCTACGAGCAGTACTTC
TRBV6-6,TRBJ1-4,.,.,CAPWGQDKEKLFF,TGTGCCCCGTGGGGCCAAGATAAGGAAAAACTGTTTTTT
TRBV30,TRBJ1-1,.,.,CAWRTGDVNTEAFF,TGTGCCTGGAGGACAGGAGACGTGAACACTGAAGCTTTCTTT
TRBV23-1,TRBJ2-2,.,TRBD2,CASSHSGGGRGTGELFF,TGCGCCAGCAGCCATAGCGGGGGGGGCCGGGGTACCGGGGAGCTGTTTTTT
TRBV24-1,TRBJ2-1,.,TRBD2,CATSDSSGASYNEQFF,TGTGCCACCAGTGACTCGAGCGGGGCCTCCTACAATGAGCAGTTCTTC
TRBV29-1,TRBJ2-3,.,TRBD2,CSDLAGSTDTQYF,TGCAGCGATCTAGCGGGGAGCACAGATACGCAGTATTTT
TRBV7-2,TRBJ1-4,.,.,CASSFPWESVENEKLFF,TGTGCCAGCAGCTTCCCATGGGAGTCAGTAGAGAATGAAAAACTGTTTTTT
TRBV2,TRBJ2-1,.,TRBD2,CASSEGGGAGGSYNEQFF,TGTGCCAGCAGTGAAGGAGGAGGAGCGGGGGGGTCCTACAATGAGCAGTTCTTC
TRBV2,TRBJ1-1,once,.,CASSEARAPNTEAFF,TGTGCCAGCAGTGAAGCCAGGGCACCGAACACTGAAGCTTTCTTT
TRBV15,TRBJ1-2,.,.,CATSRDPRASGYTF,TGTGCCACCAGCAGAGATCCGAGGGCGTCAGGCTACACCTTC
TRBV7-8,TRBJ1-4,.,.,CASSLDREEKLFF,TGTGCCAGCAGCTTAGACCGGGAAGAAAAACTGTTTTTT
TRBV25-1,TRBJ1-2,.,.,CASRETGNYGYTF,TGTGCCAGCAGGGAAACAGGGAACTATGGCTACACCTTC
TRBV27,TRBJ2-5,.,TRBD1,CASRTGVETQYF,TGTGCCAGCAGGACAGGGGTGGAGACCCAGTACTTC
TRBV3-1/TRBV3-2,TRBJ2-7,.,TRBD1,CASSHLRDRGGEQYF,TGTGCCAGCAGCCACCTCCGGGACAGGGGCGGCGAGCAGTACTTC
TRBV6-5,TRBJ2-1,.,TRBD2,CASRPAGGTYNEQFF,TGTGCCAGCAGGCCAGCGGGGGGAACCTACAATGAGCAGTTCTTC
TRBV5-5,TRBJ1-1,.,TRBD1,CASSFGIGGVGTEAFF,TGTGCCAGCAGCTTTGGTATAGGGGGCGTAGGGACTGAAGCTTTCTTT
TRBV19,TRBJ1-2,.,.,CASSMRQAYIYGYTF,TGTGCCAGTAGTATGCGACAGGCCTACATTTATGGCTACACCTTC
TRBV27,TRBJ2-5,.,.,CASSSPNGRFLGETQYF,TGTGCCAGCAGTTCCCCGAACGGTCGATTTCTCGGGGAGACCCAGTACTTC
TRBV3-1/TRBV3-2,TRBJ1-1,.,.,CASSRGGAEAFF,TGTGCCAGCAGCCGGGGGGGGGCTGAAGCTTTCTTT
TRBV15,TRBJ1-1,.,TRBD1,CATSRDSDRGRTEAFF,TGTGCCACCAGCAGAGATTCGGACAGGGGGCGGACTGAAGCTTTCTTT
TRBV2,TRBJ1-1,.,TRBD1,CASSEPPGTGNLGEAFF,TGTGCCAGCAGTGAACCTCCGGGGACAGGGAACTTGGGTGAAGCTTTCTTT
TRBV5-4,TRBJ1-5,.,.,CASNNWGDSNQPQHF,TGTGCCAGCAACAATTGGGGGGATAGCAATCAGCCCCAGCATTTT
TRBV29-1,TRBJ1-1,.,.,CSTRGAGGAEAFF,TGCAGCACCCGAGGGGCCGGAGGGGCTGAAGCTTTCTTT
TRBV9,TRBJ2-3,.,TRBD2,CASSAVGLAGAPASTDTQYF,TGTGCCAGCAGCGCCGTGGGACTAGCGGGGGCTCCCGCTAGCACAGATACGCAGTATTTT
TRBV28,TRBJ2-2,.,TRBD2,CATRAGVRTGELFF,TGTGCCACGCGTGCGGGGGTACGCACCGGGGAGCTGTTTTTT
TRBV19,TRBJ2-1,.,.,CASSRGGGSYNEQFF,TGTGCCAGTAGTCGGGGAGGCGGCTCCTACAATGAGCAGTTCTTC
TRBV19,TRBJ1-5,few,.,CASRRNLQPQHF,TGTGCCAGTAGGCGGAACCTTCAGCCCCAGCATTTT
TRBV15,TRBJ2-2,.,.,CATSRGGFTNTGELFF,TGTGCCACCAGCAGAGGAGGGTTTACGAACACCGGGGAGCTGTTTTTT
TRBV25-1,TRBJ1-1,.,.,CASGRELNTEAFF,TGTGCCAGCGGACGGGAGTTGAACACTGAAGCTTTCTTT
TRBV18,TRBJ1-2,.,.,CASSPLDSGDGYTF,TGTGCCAGCTCACCCTTGGACAGTGGGGATGGCTACACCTTC
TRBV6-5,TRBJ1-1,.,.,CASRETLNTEAFF,TGTGCCAGCAGGGAGACGCTGAACACTGAAGCTTTCTTT
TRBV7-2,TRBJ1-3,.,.,CASSLASDGNTIYF,TGTGCCAGCAGCTTAGCGTCAGATGGAAACACCATATATTTT
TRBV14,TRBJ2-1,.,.,CASFRSPRGNEQFF,TGTGCCAGTTTCAGGAGCCCCCGGGGGAATGAGCAGTTCTTC
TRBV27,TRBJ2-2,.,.,CASSLPFDRSQPGELFF,TGTGCCAGCAGTTTACCATTTGACAGGTCGCAACCCGGGGAGCTGTTTTTT
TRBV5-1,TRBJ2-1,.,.,CASSLASSYNEQFF,TGCGCCAGCAGCTTGGCTAGCTCCTACAATGAGCAGTTCTTC
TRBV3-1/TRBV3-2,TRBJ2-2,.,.,CASSQEKPGLGELFF,TGTGCCAGCAGCCAAGAGAAGCCAGGTCTCGGGGAGCTGTTTTTT
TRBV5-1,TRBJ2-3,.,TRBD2,CASSHSGERTDTQYF,TGCGCCAGCAGCCATAGCGGGGAACGCACAGATACGCAGTATTTT